This passage covers 10 T cell receptor beta chains from one sample sequenced in a study of PD-L1 blockade in urothelial cancer. Assay: immunoSEQ multiplex PCR; the TCRdb copy retains only in-frame clones and omits some. The repertoire holds 100,000 to 150,000 clones, with about 81% as singletons. Described time point: pretreatment peripheral blood. The starting material was PBMCs, obtained around atezolizumab (anti-PD-L1) treatment. These receptors originate from a man aged 50 or older with urothelial cancer.

CDR3 DNA sequence: TGTGCCAGAAGCTTGAGGGGGGGAGACCCCACCGGGGAGCTGTTTTTT. Its translation is CARSLRGGDPTGELFF. V gene TRBV5-3 combines with J gene TRBJ2-2, with D maybe TRBD2 (7 bases). TRBV5-3 is an ORF, with its function uncertain. The CDR3 sequence is 16 residues long. Trimming stripped 1 base from V and 4 bases from J, with 14 bases between.

This chain joins TRBV6-5 and TRBJ2-5; 8 bases map to TRBD1. The length of the CDR3 is 14 residues. The trim removed 6 bases at V and 4 bases at J, leaving 7 bases unmatched. CDR1 and CDR2 (germline): MNHEY, SVGAGI. CDR3 in DNA: TGTGCCAGCAGGCACAGGGGGAAAGGAGAGACCCAGTACTTC. Translating it yields CASRHRGKGETQYF.

The chain carries TRBV30 and TRBJ1-1; D ambiguous. Germline values: CDR1 GTSNPN, CDR2 SVGIG (reference sequence). The CDR3 is 13 amino acids. V lost 5 bases and J 0 bases, leaving 10 bases between the germline ends. Here the CDR3 reads CAWEFSVNTEAFF. The DNA of the CDR3 is TGTGCCTGGGAGTTTAGCGTGAACACTGAAGCTTTCTTT.

The genes are TRBV4-1 and TRBJ1-2; possible D gene TRBD1, 6 bases. V lost 0 bases to trimming and J lost 7 bases, with 12 bases between them. Per the germline V gene, CDR1 is MGHRA and CDR2 is YSYEKL. CDR3 size: 14 residues. The CDR3 region is CASSQEDRGGGYTF. The CDR3 region has the DNA TGCGCCAGCAGCCAAGAGGACAGAGGCGGTGGCTACACCTTC.

This CDR3 reads CAWSTTGIQYF. The CDR3 coding sequence is TGTGCCTGGAGTACCACGGGCATTCAGTACTTC. The V call is TRBV30, the J call TRBJ2-4; no firm D call. CDR1 is GTSNPN and CDR2 is SVGIG in the germline V gene (reference sequence). V lost 2 bases and J 9 bases, leaving 8 bases between the germline ends. The CDR3 sequence is 11 residues long.

This chain connects TRBV6-1 to TRBJ1-6, with D possibly matching TRBD1 (5 bases). With 7 bases removed from V and 7 bases from J, the gap between germline ends came to 14 bases. This CDR3 is 14 amino acids long. Germline CDR1 is MNHNS and CDR2 is SASEGT. The CDR3 DNA is TGTGCCAGCAAGGAACGGGAGGGGAATTCACCCCTCCACTTT. Translating gives CASKEREGNSPLHF.

In nucleotides, the CDR3 is TGTGCCAGCAGCTTAGGGGGAGTGAACACTGAAGCTTTCTTT. Its translation: CASSLGGVNTEAFF. The chain couples TRBV7-2 to TRBJ1-1; D ambiguous. With 1 base removed from V and 0 bases from J, the gap between germline ends came to 6 bases. The CDR3 totals 14 residues. CDR1 and CDR2 (germline): SGHTA, FQGNSA.

The chain employs TRBV6-5 and TRBJ1-1; weak D call: TRBD1 (6 bases). V shed 2 bases and J shed 5 bases, with 12 bases lying between them. CDR1 is MNHEY, CDR2 SVGAGI, per germline. The length of the CDR3 is 14 residues. The CDR3 is CASSYQGPRTEAFF. CDR3 nucleotides: TGTGCCAGCAGTTACCAGGGGCCGAGGACTGAAGCTTTCTTT.

J is TRBJ2-5 and V is TRBV5-6; TRBD1 aligns across 8 bases. The J segment lost 4 bases and the V segment lost 0 bases, leaving 8 bases of the junction unmatched. The CDR3 spans 16 residues. The germline V gene has CDR1 SGHDT and CDR2 YYEEEE. The CDR3 here is CASSLGRTGWGETQYF. The CDR3 bases are TGTGCCAGCAGCTTGGGGAGGACAGGGTGGGGAGAGACCCAGTACTTC.

A note on this clone: This same CDR3 is encoded by further DNA sequences in the sample. V gene TRBV9 combines with J gene TRBJ2-5, with 14 positions matching TRBD2. J was trimmed by 5 bases and V by 4 bases; bases with no gene match: 10. Germline V gene lookup returns CDR1 SGDLS and CDR2 YYNGEE. This CDR3 has 17 residues. The CDR3 spells CASSRTSGRLLWETQYF. DNA of the CDR3: TGTGCCAGCAGCCGGACTAGCGGGAGGCTTTTGTGGGAGACCCAGTACTTC.